These T cell receptor beta chains were read from a single sample in a study of T cell responses to AZD1222 COVID-19 vaccine. The repertoire was sequenced with immunoSEQ multiplex PCR; TCRdb's copy has only in-frame clones and lacks some. The sample holds approximately 170,000 clones, 75% to 90% seen once. The specimen comprised peripheral blood, sampled on day 0 of AZD1222 vaccination. These receptors were taken from an adult in good health. Each CDR3 is given with its conserved first and last residue. D genes are given only for firm matches. Size is stated for part of the rows, as once, few or many counts, or as a class when the clone is expanded.

TRBJ2-5 TRBD1 TRBV7-6 - TGTGCCAGCAGCCTCCAGACAGGGACCCAAGAGACCCAGTACTTC CASSLQTGTQETQYF
TRBJ2-5 TRBD1 TRBV11-2 - TGTGCCAGCAGCTTAGGCCCGGGACAGGGGGCGAAGACCCAGTACTTC CASSLGPGQGAKTQYF
TRBJ1-4 - TRBV5-4 - TGTGCCAGCAGCATAGGACAGTCTAATGAAAAACTGTTTTTT CASSIGQSNEKLFF
TRBJ1-3 - TRBV6-5 - TGTGCCAGCACTTCCTCTGGAAACACCATATATTTT CASTSSGNTIYF
TRBJ1-3 - TRBV7-3 - TGTGCCAGCAGCTTAGACTACTCTGGAAACACCATATATTTT CASSLDYSGNTIYF
TRBJ1-2 - TRBV29-1 - TGCAGCGTTGAAGATTTCTGGGGCTACACCTTC CSVEDFWGYTF
TRBJ2-1 TRBD2 TRBV28 - TGTGCCAGCAGTTCCGGGACTAGCGGCCCTCCCGGGCAGTTCTTC CASSSGTSGPPGQFF
TRBJ1-5 - TRBV6-5 once TGTGCCGGGGGGCCGGGTCAGCCCCAGCATTTT CAGGPGQPQHF
TRBJ2-7 - TRBV30 few TGTGCCTGGGAACGAGACGGACCAAGCTCCTACGAGCAGTACTTC CAWERDGPSSYEQYF
TRBJ1-2 - TRBV4-3 - TGCGCCAGCAGCCACAACCGGGACGGCTGGGCGAACTATGGCTACACCTTC CASSHNRDGWANYGYTF
TRBJ1-5 - TRBV30 - TGTGCCTGGAGTCCCGCCCTATTCTATAGCAATCAGCCCCAGCATTTT CAWSPALFYSNQPQHF
TRBJ1-5 TRBD1 TRBV5-8 - TGTGCCAGCAGCTTTACCCAGGGGGGGTCTCAGCCCCAGCATTTT CASSFTQGGSQPQHF
TRBJ2-7 - TRBV4-3 - TGCGCCAGCAGCCAAGGGGGGGGGCTTCCCGAGCAGTACTTC CASSQGGGLPEQYF
TRBJ1-1 - TRBV5-6 - TGTGCCAGCAGCTTGGAAGAGAACACTGAAGCTTTCTTT CASSLEENTEAFF
TRBJ2-5 TRBD2 TRBV7-8 - TGTGCCAGCAGCGTGGGACTAGCGGGGGTCCAAGAGACCCAGTACTTC CASSVGLAGVQETQYF
TRBJ1-1 - TRBV5-6 - TGTGCCAGCAGCTTGGAGTGCAAGAACACTGAAGCTTTCTTT CASSLECKNTEAFF
TRBJ1-6 - TRBV9 - TGTGCCAGCAGCGCCGGGATTTTCGGTTCACCCCTCCACTTT CASSAGIFGSPLHF
TRBJ1-5 - TRBV6-6 - TGTGCCAGCAGTTATGGGACCGGGAAGTCTTATCAGCCCCAGCATTTT CASSYGTGKSYQPQHF
TRBJ2-7 - TRBV7-2 - TGTGCCAGCAGCCCCGCCGCGGCTAGTGCTGGCGAGCAGTACTTC CASSPAAASAGEQYF
TRBJ1-6 - TRBV18 - TGTGCCAGCTCACCAGGAGGGGGACTTAATAATTCACCCCTCCACTTT CASSPGGGLNNSPLHF
TRBJ2-1 TRBD2 TRBV2 - TGTGCCAGCACCATTAGCGGGGGGGCATACAATGAGCAGTTCTTC CASTISGGAYNEQFF
TRBJ2-7 - TRBV27 - TGTGCCAGCAGTCCATCCAGGGTCCCGAACTACGAGCAGTACTTC CASSPSRVPNYEQYF
TRBJ2-7 - TRBV19 - TGTGCCAGTAGTATGAACTTACTCCCCCTCTACGAGCAGTACTTC CASSMNLLPLYEQYF
TRBJ1-4 - TRBV5-8 - TGTGCCAGCAGCTTCGTCTGGACCGACGCAACTAATGAAAAACTGTTTTTT CASSFVWTDATNEKLFF
TRBJ2-1 TRBD2 TRBV15 - TGTGCCACCAGCAGCGGGCCAATCGAGCAGATAGCGGGGGGGTACAATGAGCAGTTCTTC CATSSGPIEQIAGGYNEQFF
TRBJ1-5 - TRBV6-2/TRBV6-3 - TGTGCCAGCAGTGGCGACCTAGACAGGTTCCATAGCAATCAGCCCCAGCATTTT CASSGDLDRFHSNQPQHF
TRBJ2-2 TRBD2 TRBV9 - TGTGCCAGCAGCGTATCTACGGGGGGCACCGGGGAGCTGTTTTTT CASSVSTGGTGELFF
TRBJ2-3 - TRBV27 - TGTGCCAGCAGTTTTCAGGGGCCTCCAGATACGCAGTATTTT CASSFQGPPDTQYF
TRBJ1-6 TRBD1 TRBV19 - TGTGCCAGTAGTACCAGACAGGGCACTGGTCAGAGTTCACCCCTCCACTTT CASSTRQGTGQSSPLHF
TRBJ1-2 TRBD1 TRBV4-3 - TGCGCCAGCAGCCAAGTTGAGGGGGCCGGTGGCTACACCTTC CASSQVEGAGGYTF
TRBJ2-2 - TRBV5-1 - TGCGCCAGCAGCTTCGATCCAGGGGAGGCCGTGTCTGTCCCCGGGGAGCTGTTTTTT CASSFDPGEAVSVPGELFF
TRBJ2-5 TRBD1 TRBV3-1/TRBV3-2 - TGTGCCAGCAGAGACAGGGGTCGAGAGACCCAGTACTTC CASRDRGRETQYF
TRBJ1-1 - TRBV5-1 - TGCGCCAGCAGCCGTATGGGGGACACTGAAGCTTTCTTT CASSRMGDTEAFF
TRBJ2-6 TRBD2 TRBV6-2/TRBV6-3 - TGTGCCAGCAGTTATATAGCGGGGGTTGACCTCGCTGGGGCCAACGTCCTGACTTTC CASSYIAGVDLAGANVLTF
TRBJ1-2 TRBD1 TRBV7-9 - TGTGCCAGCAGCCCGGGACAGTCAGTCTATGGCTACACCTTC CASSPGQSVYGYTF
TRBJ2-3 TRBD1 TRBV9 - TGTGCCAGCAGCGTAGAGGGGGCTGGAGATACGCAGTATTTT CASSVEGAGDTQYF
TRBJ2-7 - TRBV4-1 - TGCGCCAGCAGCCAAGAGACGGATGGTCGGGGGGAGCAGTACTTC CASSQETDGRGEQYF
TRBJ1-2 TRBD1 TRBV5-6 once TGTGCCAGCAGGAAGGGACAGGGGTATGGCTACACCTTC CASRKGQGYGYTF
TRBJ2-7 - TRBV6-6 - TGTGCCAGCAGAACCCCGGACAGCCACCCGGACGAGCAGTACTTC CASRTPDSHPDEQYF
TRBJ2-2 TRBD1 TRBV5-4 once TGTGCCAGCAGCGGAATGGGACAGGGATCGAACACCGGGGAGCTGTTTTTT CASSGMGQGSNTGELFF
TRBJ2-5 - TRBV7-2 - TGTGCCAGCAGCTTTTCTCCGGGTCCCGGGCTTCAAGAGACCCAGTACTTC CASSFSPGPGLQETQYF
TRBJ1-2 TRBD1 TRBV7-2 - TGTGCCAGCAGGGAGGGGGCGCGAGACTATGGCTACACCTTC CASREGARDYGYTF
TRBJ1-6 - TRBV20-1 few TGCAGTGCTAGTAGTGTCGGGACGGAGAATTCACCCCTCCACTTT CSASSVGTENSPLHF
TRBJ1-1 - TRBV12-3/TRBV12-4 - TGTGCCAGCAGTTTTGGGACGGATGAAGCTTTCTTT CASSFGTDEAFF
TRBJ1-1 TRBD1 TRBV9 - TGTGCCAGCAGCGGCCAGGGGGCGCAGGGCACTGAAGCTTTCTTT CASSGQGAQGTEAFF